Shown below are 21 T cell receptor beta chains from a single sample sequenced in a study of graft-versus-host responses after intestinal transplantation. Clones were read by immunoSEQ multiplex PCR, and TCRdb kept only the in-frame ones, dropping some. The sample has 25,000 to 30,000 clones; more than 85% are singletons. Sequences were derived from PBMCs, sampled roughly 62 days after intestinal transplant. All receptors derive from a human patient who received an intestinal transplant, so some T cells may come from the graft donor.

This clone was seen just once. Within the sample, other DNA sequences also encode this same CDR3. The genes are TRBV7-8 and TRBJ2-3, with unresolved D. The V end was cut by 4 bases, the J end by 3 bases, with 11 bases between. CDR1 is SGHVS and CDR2 is FQNEAQ in the germline V gene. The CDR3 is 14 amino acids. The CDR3 spells CASSYGNSTDTQYF. CDR3 bases: TGTGCCAGCAGCTATGGTAATTCAACAGATACGCAGTATTTT. The entire variable domain, with the rest obtained from reference TRBV7-8 and TRBJ2-3, is as follows: GAGVSQSPRYKVAKRGQDVALRCDPISGHVSLFWYQQALGQGPEFLTYFQNEAQLDKSGLPSDRFFAERPEGSVSTLKIQRTQQEDSAVYLCASSYGNSTDTQYFGPGTRLTVL.

This CDR3 is CASSQGTGTGHEQFF. CDR3 DNA sequence: TGTGCCAGCAGCCAAGGAACGGGAACGGGCCATGAGCAGTTCTTC. V and J are TRBV14 and TRBJ2-1, with D maybe TRBD2 (5 bases). V was shortened by 1 base and J by 8 bases, with 15 bases between the two germline ends. CDR3 size: 15 residues. Per the germline V gene, CDR1 is SGHDN and CDR2 is FVKESK.

The rearrangement links TRBV5-4 to TRBJ2-1, with D possibly TRBD1 on 6 matching bases. The germline gives CDR1 SGHNT, CDR2 YYREEE (reference sequence). The CDR3 length is 16 residues. V was clipped by 1 base and J by 0 bases, with 11 bases between them. CDR3 in amino acids: CASSLSQGPSYNEQFF. The DNA of the CDR3 is TGTGCCAGCAGCTTGAGCCAGGGGCCCTCCTACAATGAGCAGTTCTTC.

The CDR3: CAISRGAPYNEQFF. The CDR3 DNA is TGTGCCATCTCCCGGGGGGCTCCCTACAATGAGCAGTTCTTC. V is TRBV10-3 and J is TRBJ2-1; D is perhaps TRBD2 (7 bases). From germline, CDR1 is ENHRY and CDR2 SYGVKD. The CDR3 contains 14 residues. V dropped 8 bases and J dropped 2 bases, with 13 bases sitting between them.

The rearrangement uses TRBV7-9 and TRBJ2-7, with 9 bases lining up with TRBD2. The CDR3 contains 15 residues. The germline CDR1 and CDR2 sequences are SEHNR and FQNEAQ (reference sequence). V shed 4 bases and J 1 base; nucleotides not matched to a gene: 5. CDR3 protein: CASSYSGGLSYEQYF. DNA of the CDR3: TGTGCCAGCAGCTACAGCGGGGGGCTGTCCTACGAGCAGTACTTC.

The genes are TRBV5-3 and TRBJ1-5, with TRBD1 identical over 9 bases. TRBV5-3 is given ORF status, its function remaining uncertain. The CDR3 totals 18 residues. J lost 2 bases, V lost 4 bases, and 13 bases had no gene match. The CDR3 coding sequence is TGTGCCAGAAGCCGCCTGTTGACGGGACAGGGCCGCAATCAGCCCCAGCATTTT. Translation: CARSRLLTGQGRNQPQHF.

This clone was recorded only once. The chain uses TRBV6-5 and TRBJ1-3; D uncertain. V was shortened by 3 bases and J by 0 bases, with 6 bases between the two germline ends. The CDR3 totals 14 residues. Germline-derived CDR1 and CDR2 are MNHEY and SVGAGI. This chain's CDR3 is CASSYRASGNTIYF. CDR3 bases: TGTGCCAGCAGTTATAGGGCCTCTGGAAACACCATATATTTT.

The genes are TRBV2 and TRBJ2-1; D is unresolved. The V gene lost 3 bases and the J gene lost 0 bases, with 0 bases spanning the gap. CDR3 length: 12 amino acids. Per germline, CDR1 SNHLY and CDR2 FYNNEI. The CDR3, as DNA: TGTGCCAGCAGTGACTCCTACAATGAGCAGTTCTTC. Translation: CASSDSYNEQFF.

The V call is TRBV4-3, the J call TRBJ2-1; 10 bases match TRBD2. The CDR3 consists of 16 residues. V was pared by 3 bases and J by 3 bases, with 5 bases of the junction left unmatched. Germline CDR1 and CDR2: LGHNA and YSLEER. The CDR3 region is CASSHKSGGDYNEQFF. CDR3 bases: TGCGCCAGCAGCCACAAAAGCGGGGGGGACTACAATGAGCAGTTCTTC.

J is TRBJ1-2 and V is TRBV29-1, with 9 positions matching TRBD1. This CDR3 contains 15 residues. In germline, CDR1 is SQVTM, CDR2 ANQGSEA. J was trimmed by 2 bases and V by 5 bases; bases with no gene match: 9. CDR3 nucleotide sequence: TGCAGCGTTCCAAGTCCCGGGACAGGGAACTATGGCTACACCTTC. This encodes CSVPSPGTGNYGYTF. The full variable domain, with the rest looked up from reference TRBV29-1 and TRBJ1-2, is SAVISQKPSRDICQRGTSLTIQCQVDSQVTMMFWYRQQPGQSLTLIATANQGSEATYESGFVIDKFPISRPNLTFSTLTVSNMSPEDSSIYLCSVPSPGTGNYGYTFGSGTRLTVV.

The gene calls are TRBV7-6 and TRBJ2-7, with TRBD1 as a possible D gene (5 bases). Germline V lookup: CDR1 SGHVS, CDR2 FNYEAQ. V was cut by 0 bases and J by 2 bases, with 5 bases left in between. The length of the CDR3 is 13 residues. CDR3 bases: TGTGCCAGCAGCTTAGCCAGGGCCTACGAGCAGTACTTC. This translates into CASSLARAYEQYF.

This rearrangement joins TRBV7-3 to TRBJ2-5, with a tentative D call TRBD2 (5 bases). From germline, CDR1 is SGHTA and CDR2 FQGTGA. Trimming took off 3 bases at V and 6 bases at J, with 17 bases between the two ends. The CDR3 is 15 amino acids. The CDR3 nucleotides are TGTGCCAGCAGCTTGGAAGCGGTGGTTGTACAGACCCAGTACTTC. Translating it yields CASSLEAVVVQTQYF.

The chain combines TRBV9 with TRBJ2-2; no definite D call. V gave up 0 bases and J gave up 2 bases, with 11 bases separating them. Germline V gives CDR1 SGDLS, CDR2 YYNGEE. The CDR3 runs to 16 residues. CDR3: CASSVEGLSNTGELFF. CDR3 in DNA: TGTGCCAGCAGCGTAGAAGGGCTTTCAAACACCGGGGAGCTGTTTTTT. Drawing the rest from reference TRBV9 and TRBJ2-2, the complete variable domain is DSGVTQTPKHLITATGQRVTLRCSPRSGDLSVYWYQQSLDQGLQFLIQYYNGEERAKGNILERFSAQQFPDLHSELNLSSLELGDSALYFCASSVEGLSNTGELFFGEGSRLTVL.

The chain carries TRBV27 and TRBJ2-2, with 7 bases aligning to TRBD2. There are 16 residues in the CDR3. The germline V gene has CDR1 MNHEY and CDR2 SMNVEV (reference sequence). Trimming removed 4 bases from V and 5 bases from J; junction bases left unmatched: 10. The CDR3 nucleotides read TGTGCCAGCAGTTCTAAGCGGGAAGGGTGGACCGGGGAGCTGTTTTTT. Protein product: CASSSKREGWTGELFF.

V usage is TRBV5-4 and J usage is TRBJ2-2, with D possibly being TRBD2 (5 bases). V lost 0 bases, J lost 3 bases, and 12 bases lay in between. Germline V gene sequence: CDR1 SGHNT, CDR2 YYREEE (reference sequence). This CDR3 region has 16 residues. The CDR3 reads CASSLASGSYTGELFF. As DNA, the CDR3 is TGTGCCAGCAGCTTGGCTTCGGGGTCTTACACCGGGGAGCTGTTTTTT.

The rearrangement links TRBV6-4 to TRBJ2-6; no clear D. Trimming shortened V by 1 base and J by 1 base, and 5 bases separated the two germline ends. The CDR3 has 15 residues. Looked up from germline, CDR1 is MRHNA and CDR2 is SNTAGT. CDR3 in amino acids: CASSDLQSGANVLTF. CDR3 coding DNA: TGTGCCAGCAGTGACTTGCAGTCTGGGGCCAACGTCCTGACTTTC.

This clone has a single count. This chain links TRBV11-2 with TRBJ2-1; D unclear. This CDR3 has 15 amino acids. Germline V gene sequence: CDR1 SGHAT, CDR2 FQNNGV. Trimming shortened V by 3 bases and J by 0 bases, and 9 bases separated the two germline ends. Here the CDR3 reads CASSFGASSYNEQFF. DNA of the CDR3: TGTGCCAGCAGCTTTGGCGCGAGCTCCTACAATGAGCAGTTCTTC.

This chain connects TRBV5-1 to TRBJ1-4, with D unresolved. The germline V gene encodes CDR1 SGHRS and CDR2 YFSETQ. The CDR3 is 13 amino acids. The V end was cut by 4 bases, the J end by 4 bases, with 8 bases between. The CDR3 loop is CASSGVINEKLFF. In DNA, the CDR3 is TGCGCCAGCAGCGGGGTGATTAATGAAAAACTGTTTTTT.

The chain joins TRBV27 to TRBJ2-6, with 7 nucleotides matching TRBD1. This CDR3 comprises 17 residues. Trimming cost V 4 bases and J 0 bases; bases outside gene matches: 6. Germline V gene sequence: CDR1 MNHEY, CDR2 SMNVEV (reference sequence). The CDR3 coding sequence is TGTGCCAGCAGTTGGGACAGTTACGCCTCTGGGGCCAACGTCCTGACTTTC. This translates into CASSWDSYASGANVLTF.

This clone appeared once. The chain has TRBV2 and TRBJ1-5; no clear D. CDR1 and CDR2 (germline): SNHLY, FYNNEI. This CDR3 contains 14 residues. The V gene lost 1 base and the J gene lost 8 bases, with 12 bases spanning the gap. CDR3 loop: CASSEGVGIEPQHF. DNA for the CDR3: TGTGCCAGCAGTGAAGGGGTGGGGATTGAGCCCCAGCATTTT. The entire variable domain, with the rest obtained from reference TRBV2 and TRBJ1-5, is as follows: EPEVTQTPSHQVTQMGQEVILRCVPISNHLYFYWYRQILGQKVEFLVSFYNNEISEKSEIFDDQFSVERPDGSNFTLKIRSTKLEDSAMYFCASSEGVGIEPQHFGDGTRLSIL.

The chain is built from TRBV4-1 and TRBJ2-7; 10 bases fit TRBD2. With 0 bases clipped from V and 4 bases from J, the junction kept 6 bases outside the gene matches. The germline CDR1 and CDR2 sequences are MGHRA and YSYEKL. The CDR3 extends over 16 amino acids. CDR3: CASSQDFWTSGYEQYF. CDR3 bases: TGCGCCAGCAGCCAAGACTTTTGGACTAGCGGTTACGAGCAGTACTTC.